What follows are 11 T cell receptor beta chains derived from one specimen sequenced in a study of blood T cells in healthy people across ages. A sample-barcoded 5' primer and a J-beta primer mix were used in a second PCR of about 7 to 12 cycles. In TCRdb, the 5' RACE reads were re-called with MiXCR into one record per CDR3 protein. The sample has some 1,500,000 distinct CDR3 sequences; under 55% are singletons. Material: blood. Receptors originate from a woman between 18 and 30 years old in good health.

The chain links TRBV29-1 to TRBJ2-1, with 11 bases matching TRBD2. This CDR3 is built from 15 residues. The junction had 8 bases not matched to a gene; V was cut back by 2 bases and J by 8 bases. Per germline, CDR1 SQVTM and CDR2 ANQGSEA. The CDR3 DNA sequence: TGCAGCGTTGAACCCACTAGCGGGAGAGCCTATGAGCAGTTCTTC. Residues: CSVEPTSGRAYEQFF.

Concerning this clonotype: A read error may produce the germline difference seen at one junction end. J is TRBJ1-5 and V is TRBV20-1, with a tentative D call TRBD1 (5 bases). The germline V gene has CDR1 DFQATT and CDR2 SNEGSKA (reference sequence). The CDR3 spans 16 residues. The CDR3 DNA follows: TGCGGTGCTAGCTCTTCTGGGATGGGGCACAATCAGCCCCAGCATTTT. Protein: CGASSSGMGHNQPQHF.

This clonotype was observed a few times. The chain carries TRBV7-2 and TRBJ1-1, with D unresolved. In germline, CDR1 is SGHTA, CDR2 FQGNSA. This CDR3 region has 14 residues. Trimming took off 3 bases at V and 2 bases at J, with 10 bases between the two ends. The CDR3 here is CASSFRGINTEAFF. The CDR3 DNA reads TGTGCCAGCAGCTTCCGCGGGATCAACACTGAAGCTTTCTTT.

This chain joins TRBV10-3 and TRBJ2-3; TRBD1 agrees at 9 bases. V lost 4 bases to trimming and J lost 3 bases; unmatched junction nucleotides: 5. The CDR3 contains 15 residues. CDR1 and CDR2 (germline): ENHRY, SYGVKD. CDR3 residues: CAISAGQGGTDTQYF. The DNA for the CDR3 is TGTGCCATCAGTGCGGGACAGGGAGGGACAGATACGCAGTATTTT.

The chain recombines TRBV3-1 with TRBJ2-5, with D possibly TRBD2 on 5 matching bases. The CDR3 runs to 15 residues. Deletions cut 0 bases from V and 4 bases from J, with 12 bases between. Germline assignment: CDR1 LGHDT and CDR2 YNNKEL (reference sequence). The CDR3, as DNA: TGTGCCAGCAGCCAAGAACTCCGGGCGGGAGAGACCCAGTACTTC. Amino acids: CASSQELRAGETQYF.

J is TRBJ2-3 and V is TRBV7-2; 7 nucleotides align to TRBD2. The germline V gene encodes CDR1 SGHTA and CDR2 FQGNSA. The CDR3 sequence is 15 residues long. V shed 3 bases, J shed 1 base, and the junction held 4 bases outside the gene matches. CDR3 in amino acids: CASSFQRGRTDTQYF. Written as DNA, the CDR3 is TGTGCCAGCAGCTTCCAGCGGGGCCGCACAGATACGCAGTATTTT.

This clonotype has only one observation. V gene TRBV20-1 combines with J gene TRBJ2-2; D remains unclear. Trimming left V 1 base short and J 4 bases short, with 7 bases between. The CDR3 covers 13 residues. Germline CDR1 DFQATT, CDR2 SNEGSKA (reference sequence). CDR3 region: CSARVRTTGELFF. CDR3 sequence (DNA): TGCAGTGCTAGAGTGCGTACCACCGGGGAGCTGTTTTTT.

Comment on this clonotype: Lacking the conserved final phenylalanine or tryptophan, this CDR3 likely reflects a read error. The V gene is TRBV28, the J gene TRBJ2-4; possibly TRBD1 or TRBD2 for D (6 bases each). The germline gives CDR1 MDHEN, CDR2 SYDVKM. V gave up 6 bases and J gave up 2 bases, with 11 bases separating them. The CDR3 has 14 residues. This CDR3 is CASRWRGTKNIQYL. The CDR3 bases are TGTGCCAGCAGATGGAGGGGGACCAAAAACATTCAGTACTTA.

This clonotype occurred once. This rearrangement joins TRBV10-3 to TRBJ2-2; D gene ambiguous. The ends were cut back, 7 bases at V and 1 base at J, with 4 bases in the middle. The germline V gene has CDR1 ENHRY and CDR2 SYGVKD. The CDR3 runs to 12 residues. CDR3 protein: CAITGNTGELFF. CDR3 DNA: TGTGCCATCACTGGGAACACCGGGGAGCTGTTTTTT.

The chain is built from TRBV9 and TRBJ2-2; the D gene is possibly TRBD2 (6 bases). Trimming cost V 6 bases and J 3 bases, with 12 bases left between them. This CDR3 has 14 amino acids. From germline, CDR1 is SGDLS and CDR2 YYNGEE. CDR3 region: CASTVWGDTGELFF. In DNA form, the CDR3 reads TGTGCCAGCACCGTTTGGGGGGACACCGGGGAGCTGTTTTTT.

The chain is built from TRBV12-3 or TRBV12-4 and TRBJ1-5; D is uncertain. The CDR3 loop spans 15 amino acids. The ends were cut back, 4 bases at V and 1 base at J, with 11 bases in the middle. CDR3 sequence: CASSWGGRSNQPQHF. DNA for the CDR3: TGTGCCAGCAGTTGGGGAGGGAGAAGCAATCAGCCCCAGCATTTT.